One and the same sample provided the 5 T cell receptor beta chains below, sequenced in a study of Graves' ophthalmopathy and Graves' hyperthyroidism. RNA transcripts provided the template for amplifying TCR beta CDR3 regions. HTBI-primed first-round RT-PCR preceded second-round multiplex PCR. TCRdb reprocessed the multiplex PCR reads via MiXCR and lists one record per CDR3 protein. The data contain 650,000 to 900,000 distinct CDR3 sequences, 40% of them singletons. The sample consisted of peripheral blood. These receptors were obtained from an adult man with Graves' ophthalmopathy.

Only a few counts were recorded for this clonotype. This chain connects TRBV9 to TRBJ2-2; 12 bases line up with TRBD2. In germline, CDR1 is SGDLS, CDR2 YYNGEE. The CDR3 totals 15 residues. J was trimmed by 4 bases and V by 5 bases; bases with no gene match: 3. CDR3 nucleotide sequence: TGTGCCAGCAGTCAGACTAGCGGGAGCACCGGGGAGCTGTTTTTT. Its translation is CASSQTSGSTGELFF.

The sample holds many counts of this clonotype. The V gene is TRBV29-1, the J gene TRBJ2-7; TRBD2 matches 14 bases. Trimming removed 6 bases from V and 5 bases from J; junction bases left unmatched: 6. This CDR3 is built from 14 residues. Germline V gene data show CDR1 as SQVTM and CDR2 as ANQGSEA. The CDR3 sequence is CSVGTSGSGHEQYF. The CDR3 coding sequence is TGCAGCGTGGGGACTAGCGGGAGTGGCCACGAGCAGTACTTC.

This clonotype was observed a single time. The rearrangement uses TRBV7-3 and TRBJ2-2; D call uncertain. Germline CDR1 is SGHTA and CDR2 is FQGTGA. Trimming took off 4 bases at V and 4 bases at J, with 19 bases between the two ends. This CDR3 is 17 amino acids long. The CDR3 coding sequence is TGTGCCAGCAGCTCCACGGTCAATTTTTTAGGCACCGGGGAGCTGTTTTTT. This sequence encodes CASSSTVNFLGTGELFF.

This clonotype was observed at least ten times. Mismatch with germline at one junction end may stem from a read error. V usage is TRBV2 and J usage is TRBJ2-7; D unresolved. The CDR3 covers 12 residues. From germline, CDR1 is SNHLY and CDR2 FYNNEI. The CDR3 region has the DNA TGTGCCAGCAGCGAAGGGCCAGACTCGCCTTACTTC. Its translation is CASSEGPDSPYF.

The chain has TRBV6-1 and TRBJ1-2, with D possibly matching TRBD1 (6 bases). Germline CDR1 and CDR2: MNHNS and SASEGT. The germline V and J ends were trimmed by 5 bases and 4 bases, with 14 bases remaining between them. The CDR3 runs to 14 residues. The CDR3 here is CASSYQGLGYGYTF. The CDR3 DNA is TGTGCCAGCAGTTACCAGGGGCTGGGCTATGGCTACACCTTC.